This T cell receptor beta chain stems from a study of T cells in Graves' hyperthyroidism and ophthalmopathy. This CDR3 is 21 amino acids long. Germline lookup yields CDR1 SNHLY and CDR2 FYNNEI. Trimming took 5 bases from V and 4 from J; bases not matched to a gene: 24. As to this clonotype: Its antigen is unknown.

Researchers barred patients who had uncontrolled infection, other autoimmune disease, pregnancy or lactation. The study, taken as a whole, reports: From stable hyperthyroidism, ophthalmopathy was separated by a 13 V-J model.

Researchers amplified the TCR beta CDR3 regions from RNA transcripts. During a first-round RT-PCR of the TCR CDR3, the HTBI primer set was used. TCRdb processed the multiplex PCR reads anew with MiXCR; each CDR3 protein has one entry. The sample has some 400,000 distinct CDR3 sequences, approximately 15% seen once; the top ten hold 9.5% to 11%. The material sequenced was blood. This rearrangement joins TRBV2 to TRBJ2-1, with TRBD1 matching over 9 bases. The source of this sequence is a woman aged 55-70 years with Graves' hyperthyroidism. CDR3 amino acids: CASSIDRGGGSGSSGYNEQFF. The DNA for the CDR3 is TGTGCCAGCAGTATCGACAGGGGGGGAGGGAGCGGTTCTTCCGGGTACAATGAGCAGTTCTTC.